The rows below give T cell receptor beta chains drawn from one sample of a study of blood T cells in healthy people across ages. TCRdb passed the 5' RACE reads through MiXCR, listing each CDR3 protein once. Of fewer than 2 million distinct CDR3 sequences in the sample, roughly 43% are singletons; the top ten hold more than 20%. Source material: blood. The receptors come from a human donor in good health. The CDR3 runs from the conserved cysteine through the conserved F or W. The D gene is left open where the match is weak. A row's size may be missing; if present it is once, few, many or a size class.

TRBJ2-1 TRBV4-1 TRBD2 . TGCGCCAGCAGCCAATGGACTAGCGGGGGGGCGGATGAGCAGTTCTTC CASSQWTSGGADEQFF
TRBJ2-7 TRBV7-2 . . TGTGCCAGCAGCTTATTCTGGATTGGCTCCTACGAGCAGTACTTC CASSLFWIGSYEQYF
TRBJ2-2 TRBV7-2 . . TGTGCCAGCAGCTGGGGCGCACTGAACACCGGGGAGCTGTTTTTT CASSWGALNTGELFF
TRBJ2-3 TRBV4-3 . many TGCGCCAGCAGCCAGGGATACGTACGTATTGGTGATACGCAGTATTTT CASSQGYVRIGDTQYF
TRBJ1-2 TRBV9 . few TGTGCCAGCAGCGTAGAACTTAACAAGTCATCACCCGAAGGCTACACCTTC CASSVELNKSSPEGYTF
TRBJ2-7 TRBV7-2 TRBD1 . TGTGCCAGCAGCTTAGCTACAGGGGGCCTCTACGAGCAGTACTTC CASSLATGGLYEQYF
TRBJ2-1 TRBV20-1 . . TGCAGTGCTCCCCTCGTATTCAATGAGCAGTTCTTC CSAPLVFNEQFF
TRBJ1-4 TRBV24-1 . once TGTGCCACCAGTGATGGCTCGGGTCAGCTTAATGAAAAACTGTTTTTT CATSDGSGQLNEKLFF
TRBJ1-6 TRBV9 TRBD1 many TGTGCCAGCAGCGTGACAGGGCGTAAAAATTCACCCCTCCACTTT CASSVTGRKNSPLHF
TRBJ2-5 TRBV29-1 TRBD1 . TGCAGCGTTGCCGTGGGACAGTGGGAGACCCAGTACTTC CSVAVGQWETQYF
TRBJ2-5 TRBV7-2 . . TGTGCCAGCTCTAAGAATTTAGAGACCCAGTACTTC CASSKNLETQYF
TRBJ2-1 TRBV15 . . TGTGCCACCAGCAGAGTCAATGAGCGGTTCTTC CATSRVNERFF
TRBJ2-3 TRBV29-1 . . TGCAGCGCTCTACCCACAGATACGCAGTATTTT CSALPTDTQYF
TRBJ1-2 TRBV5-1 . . TGCGCCAGCAGTGGCTACCTAGCTAACTATGGCTACACCTTC CASSGYLANYGYTF
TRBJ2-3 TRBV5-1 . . TGCGCCAGCAGCTTCCGGGACCCGTTGGATACGCAGTATTTT CASSFRDPLDTQYF
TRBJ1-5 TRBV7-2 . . TGTGCCAGCAGCTTAGCGGGTGGGTGGGGGGATCAGCCCCAGCATTTT CASSLAGGWGDQPQHF
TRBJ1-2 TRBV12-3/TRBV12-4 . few TGTGCCAGCAGCCCCTCCGGGCTGTCGGGGCGAGAGACATCTAACTATGGCTACACCTTC CASSPSGLSGRETSNYGYTF
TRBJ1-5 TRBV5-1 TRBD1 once TGCGCCAGCTGCGTAGGAGGCAGGGGGCAATTGGAGCCCCAGCATTTT CASCVGGRGQLEPQHF
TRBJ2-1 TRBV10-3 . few TGTGCCATCACCACTTCTACCTCCTACAATGAGCAGTTCTTC CAITTSTSYNEQFF
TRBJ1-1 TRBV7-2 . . TGTGCCAGCAGCTCGCCTCCGGGACGGAGGAACACTGAAGCTTTCTTT CASSSPPGRRNTEAFF
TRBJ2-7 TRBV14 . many TGTGCCAGCAGCCACGAACACGAGCAGTACTTC CASSHEHEQYF
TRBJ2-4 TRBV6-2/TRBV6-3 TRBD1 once TGTGCCAGCAGTCTAGACCCGACAGGGGAGGAGGGAAACATTCAGTACTTC CASSLDPTGEEGNIQYF
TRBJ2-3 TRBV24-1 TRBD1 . TGTGCCACCAGTGATGGGGACAGGGTCGGCACAGATACGCAGTATTTT CATSDGDRVGTDTQYF
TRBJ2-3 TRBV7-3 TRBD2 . TGTGCCAGCAGCCCAACCGGGGGCGGGGGGGCTCCCCCAGATACGCAGTATTTT CASSPTGGGGAPPDTQYF
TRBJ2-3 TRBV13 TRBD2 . TGTGCCAGCAGCTTAGGCGGGACTAGCGGGGGGCCTAGTACAGATACGCAGTATTTT CASSLGGTSGGPSTDTQYF
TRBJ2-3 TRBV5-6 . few TGTGCCAGCAGCTCACCGACAGAATATACGCAGTATTTT CASSSPTEYTQYF
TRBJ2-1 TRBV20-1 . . TGCAGTGCTAGTAAGACCAGCAGCTCCTACAATGAGCAGTTCTTC CSASKTSSSYNEQFF
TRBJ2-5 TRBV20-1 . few TGCAGTGCCCGTACGAGGGACCTAGGATATGAAGAGACCCAGTACTTC CSARTRDLGYEETQYF
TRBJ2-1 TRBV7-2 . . TGTGCCAGCAGCCCTCAGGCGGCAGCCGATTCCTACAATGAGCAGTTCTTC CASSPQAAADSYNEQFF
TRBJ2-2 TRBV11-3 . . TGTGCCGGCGGAAACAGGAACACCGGGGAGCTGTTTTTT CAGGNRNTGELFF
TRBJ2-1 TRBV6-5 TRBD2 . TGTGCCAGCAGTCCCCCTAGAGCGGGGTGGGCCAATGAGCAGTTCTTC CASSPPRAGWANEQFF
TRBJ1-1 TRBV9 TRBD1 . TGTGCCAGCAGCGTAGAGGGGGCCACTGAAGCTTTCTTT CASSVEGATEAFF
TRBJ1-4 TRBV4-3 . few TGCGCCAGCAGCGGAAGGGGCAAGGGGGATGAAAAACTGTTTTTT CASSGRGKGDEKLFF
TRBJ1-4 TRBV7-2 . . TGTGCCAGCAGCCCCTCGATCGGGGGCTGGGAAAAACTGTTTTTT CASSPSIGGWEKLFF
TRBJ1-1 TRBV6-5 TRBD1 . TGTGCCAGCAGTAACAGGGGGATGTACACTGAAGCTTTCTTT CASSNRGMYTEAFF
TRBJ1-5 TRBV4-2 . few TGTGCCAGCAGCCACGTATCACTAAATCAGCCCCAGCATTTT CASSHVSLNQPQHF
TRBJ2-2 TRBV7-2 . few TGTGCCAGCAGATTCGAGGGGGGGCTATCGGACACCGGGGAGCTGTTTTTT CASRFEGGLSDTGELFF
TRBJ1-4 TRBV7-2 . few TGTGCCAGCAGCTTAGATACACCGGGGACGATTGGTAATGAAAAACTGTTTTTT CASSLDTPGTIGNEKLFF
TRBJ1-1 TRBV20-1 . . TGCAGTGCGAGGACCCTCTTGGAGGTGAACACTGAAGCTTTCTTT CSARTLLEVNTEAFF
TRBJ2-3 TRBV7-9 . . TGTGCCAGCAGCTTACTTACTAGCCTTCTTGGGGATACGCAGTATTTT CASSLLTSLLGDTQYF
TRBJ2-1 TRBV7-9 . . TGTGCCAGCAGCGCAGGACAGACCTACAATGAGCAGTTCTTC CASSAGQTYNEQFF
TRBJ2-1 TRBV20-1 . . TGCAGTGCTAGTCCCAGGGTGTCTGAGCAGTTCTTC CSASPRVSEQFF
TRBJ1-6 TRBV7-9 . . TGTGCCAGCAGCTTAGGCCGGACGGTCAATAATTCACCCCTCCACTTT CASSLGRTVNNSPLHF
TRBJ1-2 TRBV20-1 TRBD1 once TGCAGTGCTCGTGATATTTGGACAGGGGCACAGTATGGCTACACCTTC CSARDIWTGAQYGYTF
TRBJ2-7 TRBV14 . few TGTGCCAGCAGCCAAGATCAGGGGTTGCCCTCCGAGCAGTACTTC CASSQDQGLPSEQYF